These 13 T cell receptor beta chains came from one sample sequenced in a study of T cell changes during pregnancy in multiple sclerosis (dated by TCRdb to the late 2010s). Library prep was done by the immunoSEQ multiplex PCR assay. In its TCRdb copy, this immuneACCESS table keeps in-frame sequences only and misses some clones. Where compared with another copy, unresolved V genes explain less than half of these, and the others have no known cause. The sample yields 55,000 to 70,000 clones; 90% were counted once. The biggest ten clones account for roughly 2.1% of the sample. Sequences were derived from peripheral blood, sampled in the first trimester of pregnancy. These receptors all stem from a female donor in good health, enrolled as a control in a pregnancy study.

The rearrangement links TRBV6-5 to TRBJ2-1, with D perhaps TRBD2 (6 bases). Trimming removed 0 bases at V and 0 bases at J, with 9 bases between. Germline CDR1 MNHEY, CDR2 SVGAGI. This CDR3 region has 16 residues. The CDR3 DNA sequence: TGTGCCAGCAGTTACTCGGGACTCCTCTCCTACAATGAGCAGTTCTTC. The encoded protein is CASSYSGLLSYNEQFF.

This chain connects TRBV15 to TRBJ2-1; 7 positions match TRBD2. Per germline, CDR1 LNHNV and CDR2 YYDKDF (reference sequence). This CDR3 spans 19 amino acids. The ends lost 3 bases at V and 0 bases at J; junction bases unmatched: 14. CDR3 in DNA: TGTGCCACCAGCAGGACTACTCCCGGGACTATCAGCTCCTACAATGAGCAGTTCTTC. Residues: CATSRTTPGTISSYNEQFF.

The chain employs TRBV6-5 and TRBJ2-1; 8 nucleotides match TRBD2. The CDR3 has 14 residues. CDR1 and CDR2 (germline): MNHEY, SVGAGI. V was clipped by 6 bases and J by 7 bases; unmatched bases: 8. The CDR3 bases are TGTGCCAGCAGCCCGGGACTAGTTGATAATGAGCAGTTCTTC. Translating it yields CASSPGLVDNEQFF.

The chain uses TRBV10-1 and TRBJ2-7; TRBD1 agrees at 7 bases. V gave up 0 bases and J gave up 6 bases; unmatched junction bases: 2. This CDR3 region has 13 residues. Looked up from germline, CDR1 is WNHNN and CDR2 is SYGVQD (reference sequence). CDR3 coding DNA: TGCGCCAGCAGTGAGTCCGGACAGGCCGAGCAGTACTTC. Protein product: CASSESGQAEQYF.

CDR3 residues: CASSQGRSLSGNTIYF. The CDR3 DNA sequence: TGTGCCAGCAGCCAAGGTAGATCCCTCTCTGGAAACACCATATATTTT. The chain joins TRBV4-2 to TRBJ1-3; D remains unclear. This CDR3 spans 16 amino acids. V was shortened by 1 base and J by 0 bases, with 10 bases between the two germline ends. CDR1 is LGHNA, CDR2 YNFKEQ, per germline.

This sequence joins TRBV5-1 and TRBJ2-1; 9 nucleotides agree with TRBD2. This CDR3 spans 17 amino acids. Germline CDR1 and CDR2: SGHRS and YFSETQ. V lost 2 bases to trimming and J lost 8 bases; unmatched junction nucleotides: 14. The CDR3 bases are TGCGCCAGCAGCTTACCTCTTGGCGGGAGGGAATCACATGAGCAGTTCTTC. Amino acids: CASSLPLGGRESHEQFF.

The gene calls are TRBV5-6 and TRBJ1-5; TRBD1 might be the D (5 bases). Germline CDR1 reads SGHDT; CDR2 reads YYEEEE. The CDR3 extends over 14 amino acids. Trimming removed 4 bases at V and 3 bases at J, with 11 bases between. CDR3 residues: CASSALQDNQPQHF. In DNA, the CDR3 is TGTGCCAGCAGCGCGCTACAGGACAATCAGCCCCAGCATTTT.

The V call is TRBV11-2, the J call TRBJ1-1; maybe TRBD1 (6 bases). The CDR3 loop spans 15 amino acids. The V gene lost 1 base and the J gene lost 2 bases, with 11 bases spanning the gap. Germline values: CDR1 SGHAT, CDR2 FQNNGV. CDR3 residues: CASSLVDSPNTEAFF. In DNA form, the CDR3 reads TGTGCCAGCAGCTTAGTGGACAGCCCTAACACTGAAGCTTTCTTT. Looking up the rest from reference TRBV11-2 and TRBJ1-1 gives the full variable domain: EAGVAQSPRYKIIEKRQSVAFWCNPISGHATLYWYQQILGQGPKLLIQFQNNGVVDDSQLPKDRFSAERLKGVDSTLKIQPAKLEDSAVYLCASSLVDSPNTEAFFGQGTRLTVV.

This chain joins TRBV5-1 and TRBJ2-2; the match to TRBD2 covers 9 bases. Germline V gives CDR1 SGHRS, CDR2 YFSETQ. CDR3 length: 14 residues. With V trimmed by 8 bases and J by 1 base, 3 bases remained unmatched. The CDR3 DNA is TGCGCCAGTGTACTAGCGGGGAACACCGGGGAGCTGTTTTTT. Amino acids: CASVLAGNTGELFF.

This chain links TRBV6-1 with TRBJ2-1; D possibly corresponds to TRBD1 (6 bases). This CDR3 contains 15 residues. Trimming stripped 4 bases from V and 2 bases from J, with 12 bases between. CDR1 is MNHNS, CDR2 SASEGT, per germline. The CDR3 DNA is TGTGCCAGCAGTGGCCCAGGGGCTCCCTACAATGAGCAGTTCTTC. Amino acid sequence: CASSGPGAPYNEQFF.

The chain uses TRBV9 and TRBJ1-2; a possible D gene is TRBD1 (5 bases). Germline CDR1 reads SGDLS; CDR2 reads YYNGEE. The CDR3 length is 10 residues. With 6 bases removed from V and 5 bases from J, the gap between germline ends came to 5 bases. The CDR3 is CASKGYGYTF. The CDR3 DNA follows: TGTGCCAGCAAGGGGTATGGCTACACCTTC.

V gene TRBV7-2 combines with J gene TRBJ1-5; D unresolved. Germline CDR1 SGHTA, CDR2 FQGNSA. CDR3 length: 14 residues. Trimming cost V 8 bases and J 7 bases, with 18 bases left between them. This CDR3 reads CASAFGAGGQPQHF. In DNA, the CDR3 is TGTGCCAGCGCTTTTGGCGCCGGCGGCCAGCCCCAGCATTTT.

In its sample, this clone was seen once. This chain links TRBV4-1 with TRBJ2-1; TRBD2 aligns across 7 bases. The V gene end was trimmed by 0 bases and the J gene end by 8 bases; junction bases not matched to a gene: 4. This CDR3 comprises 14 residues. Germline V gene lookup returns CDR1 MGHRA and CDR2 YSYEKL. CDR3 amino acids: CASSQDTSADEQFF. In nucleotides, the CDR3 is TGCGCCAGCAGCCAAGACACTAGCGCCGATGAGCAGTTCTTC.